This entry is about one TCR beta chain. Its antigen remains unidentified. The data were taken from a study of beta chain features in type 1 diabetes. Notes on the study in general: Type 1 diabetes patients showed a moderate but significant shortening of TCRB CDR3s in all four CD4+ subsets. The similarity of naive, central memory and Treg TCRB repertoires appeared greater among patients than among healthy donors.

The entirety of the isolated RNA underwent reverse transcription, so expressed TCRB transcripts were sequenced. Clones were sequenced by immunoSEQ multiplex PCR, and TCRdb holds only the in-frame ones, with some missing. The sample includes 300,000 or so clones, around an eighth seen only once; the top ten take approximately 0.015%. The CDR3 extends over 14 amino acids. V lost 6 bases and J lost 0, with 10 bases in between. The germline CDR1 and CDR2 sequences are MGHDK and SYGVNS. The specimen was naive CD4+ T cells from blood. The chain combines TRBV25-1 with TRBJ2-3; D remains ambiguous. This TCR derives from a man younger than 45 with type 1 diabetes. CDR3: CASRETNSTDTQYF. The CDR3 coding sequence is TGTGCCAGCAGAGAGACAAATAGCACAGATACGCAGTATTTT.